Listed here are 31 T cell receptor beta chains from one sample, sequenced in a study of T cell responses to AZD1222 COVID-19 vaccine. Clones were sequenced by immunoSEQ multiplex PCR, and TCRdb holds only the in-frame ones, with some missing. The data show about 92,000 clones, about nine tenths seen once. Sequenced material: peripheral blood, taken on day 0 of AZD1222 vaccination. These receptors were collected from an adult in good health.

The CDR3 reads CASSLDGYGYTF. CDR3 sequence (DNA): TGTGCCAGCAGCTTGGACGGTTATGGCTACACCTTC. V is TRBV5-4 and J is TRBJ1-2; D is unclear. The V end was cut by 0 bases, the J end by 5 bases, with 5 bases between. The germline V gene encodes CDR1 SGHNT and CDR2 YYREEE (reference sequence). The CDR3 extends over 12 amino acids.

The CDR3 DNA sequence: TGCGCCAGCAGCTTCTCATCTAAGGGCACTGAAGCTTTCTTT. Translated, it gives CASSFSSKGTEAFF. This chain joins TRBV5-1 and TRBJ1-1; D is undetermined. V was cut by 2 bases and J by 4 bases, with 12 bases left in between. The CDR3 length is 14 residues. Germline CDR1 and CDR2: SGHRS and YFSETQ.

This chain links TRBV6-5 with TRBJ1-3, with a weak D call TRBD1 (6 bases). Germline V CDR1 and CDR2: MNHEY, SVGAGI. The germline V and J ends were trimmed by 6 bases and 4 bases, with 13 bases remaining between them. This CDR3 is 14 amino acids long. The CDR3 sequence is CASSTGSSGNTIYF. CDR3 nucleotide sequence: TGTGCCAGCAGCACAGGGTCTTCGGGAAACACCATATATTTT.

J is TRBJ2-3 and V is TRBV10-3; D gene unclear. V was cut by 6 bases and J by 2 bases, with 15 bases left in between. CDR1 is ENHRY and CDR2 is SYGVKD in the germline V gene. This CDR3 region has 15 residues. The CDR3, as DNA: TGTGCCATCAGGCAACAGTTGGTTTCCACAGATACGCAGTATTTT. It yields the protein CAIRQQLVSTDTQYF.

As regards this clone: No DNA is shown, since the ends of the CDR3 on it are uncertain; the CDR3 is the one TCRdb lists. The rearrangement links TRBV12-5 to TRBJ1-2; the table's D call of TRBD1 was not tested on the DNA. CDR1 and CDR2 (germline): LGHNT, FRNRAP. The CDR3 extends over 13 residues, inclusive of both ends. The CDR3: CASGLAQANGYTF.

The J gene is TRBJ2-7, the V gene TRBV14; 7 bases map to TRBD1. CDR3 length equals 15 residues. Germline CDR1 reads SGHDN; CDR2 reads FVKESK. With 1 base clipped from V and 4 bases from J, the junction kept 7 bases outside the gene matches. The CDR3 reads CASSQVAGGGYEQYF. The CDR3 DNA follows: TGTGCCAGCAGCCAAGTGGCAGGGGGTGGATACGAGCAGTACTTC.

The gene calls are TRBV28 and TRBJ2-2; 8 bases are a match to TRBD1. This CDR3 contains 16 residues. Unmatched junction bases numbered 6, after V lost 4 bases and J lost 2 bases. From germline, CDR1 is MDHEN and CDR2 SYDVKM. The CDR3 DNA reads TGTGCCAGCAGTTCGCCGGGACAGGCTAACACCGGGGAGCTGTTTTTT. This translates into CASSSPGQANTGELFF.

This clone appeared a few times. The genes are TRBV4-1 and TRBJ2-5; no clear D gene. Germline lookup yields CDR1 MGHRA and CDR2 YSYEKL. V was cut by 4 bases and J by 1 base, with 13 bases left in between. The CDR3 has 15 residues. The CDR3 nucleotides are TGCGCCAGCAGCCTATCGGTCCTAGTCCAAGAGACCCAGTACTTC. Translated, it gives CASSLSVLVQETQYF.

The chain uses TRBV4-2 and TRBJ1-6; 8 nucleotides line up with TRBD1. Germline loops: CDR1 LGHNA, CDR2 YNFKEQ. The ends lost 3 bases at V and 8 bases at J; junction bases unmatched: 6. CDR3 length equals 15 residues. CDR3 coding DNA: TGTGCCAGCAGCCAGAGACAGGGGCGGGATTCACCCCTCCACTTT. Residues: CASSQRQGRDSPLHF.

This clone was counted once. This chain uses TRBV7-2 with TRBJ1-6, with D hard to call. V was cut by 1 base and J by 9 bases, with 10 bases left in between. There are 14 residues in the CDR3. In germline, CDR1 is SGHTA, CDR2 FQGNSA. The CDR3: CASSLVGPFSPLHF. CDR3 sequence (DNA): TGTGCCAGCAGCTTAGTTGGCCCTTTTTCACCCCTCCACTTT.

The CDR3 protein is CASSFRVAGGSETQYF. CDR3 DNA: TGTGCCAGCAGCTTTAGAGTAGCGGGGGGTTCGGAGACCCAGTACTTC. V is TRBV13 and J is TRBJ2-5; 10 nucleotides agree with TRBD2. The V gene's germline CDR1 is PRHDT and CDR2 FYEKMQ (reference sequence). The CDR3 is made up of 16 amino acids. Trimming at V came to 3 bases and at J to 5 bases, leaving 9 bases not matched to a gene. The entire variable domain, with the rest obtained from reference TRBV13 and TRBJ2-5, is as follows: AAGVIQSPRHLIKEKRETATLKCYPIPRHDTVYWYQQGPGQDPQFLISFYEKMQSDKGSIPDRFSAQQFSDYHSELNMSSLELGDSALYFCASSFRVAGGSETQYFGPGTRLLVL.

The J gene is TRBJ2-1, the V gene TRBV7-2; no clear D gene. CDR3 size: 13 residues. CDR1 SGHTA and CDR2 FQGNSA come from the germline V gene. Between the trimmed V and J ends, which lost 1 base and 10 bases, there was a span of 11 bases. In nucleotides, the CDR3 is TGTGCCAGCAGCTTAGACTTCGCGAGGGAGCAGTTCTTC. This translates into CASSLDFAREQFF.

The chain couples TRBV11-3 to TRBJ1-4; D ambiguous. V was clipped by 5 bases and J by 0 bases, with 16 bases between them. Germline V gene data show CDR1 as SGHNT and CDR2 as YENEEA. The CDR3 has 17 residues. CDR3 coding DNA: TGTGCCAGCAGCGCGCGGACGGAACTAACAACTAATGAAAAACTGTTTTTT. Protein product: CASSARTELTTNEKLFF.

The V call is TRBV4-3, the J call TRBJ2-2; D unresolved. CDR1 is LGHNA, CDR2 YSLEER, per germline. The CDR3 loop spans 14 amino acids. The ends were cut back, 1 base at V and 6 bases at J, with 9 bases in the middle. Here the CDR3 DNA reads TGCGCCAGCAGCCAAGGGATAGGTGCCGGGGAGCTGTTTTTT. It translates to CASSQGIGAGELFF.

V gene TRBV6-5 combines with J gene TRBJ2-1, with TRBD2 matching 9 bases. The V and J ends lost 6 bases and 1 base, in that order; junction bases with no gene match: 4. Germline V CDR1 and CDR2: MNHEY, SVGAGI. CDR3 length: 15 amino acids. The chain's CDR3 is CASSRSGGSYNEQFF. CDR3 bases: TGTGCCAGCAGCCGAAGCGGGGGGTCCTACAATGAGCAGTTCTTC.

This chain links TRBV28 with TRBJ2-1, with 9 bases fitting TRBD1. This CDR3 is built from 13 residues. Unmatched junction bases numbered 3, after V lost 9 bases and J lost 3 bases. Looked up from germline, CDR1 is MDHEN and CDR2 is SYDVKM. CDR3 protein: CASTGGGYNEQFF. The CDR3 nucleotides read TGTGCCAGTACAGGGGGCGGCTACAATGAGCAGTTCTTC. Together with reference TRBV28 and TRBJ2-1, the CDR3 gives the full variable domain: DVKVTQSSRYLVKRTGEKVFLECVQDMDHENMFWYRQDPGLGLRLIYFSYDVKMKEKGDIPEGYSVSREKKERFSLILESASTNQTSMYLCASTGGGYNEQFFGPGTRLTVL.

V gene TRBV3-1 (or the pseudogene TRBV3-2) combines with J gene TRBJ1-6; 7 bases are shared with TRBD1. CDR1 is LGHDT and CDR2 is YNNKEL in the germline V gene (reference sequence). The CDR3 loop spans 16 amino acids. The V gene end was trimmed by 5 bases and the J gene end by 9 bases; junction bases not matched to a gene: 13. CDR3 coding DNA: TGTGCCAGCAGCGCTTTAAGGGACAGACGACCTTCACCCCTCCACTTT. Protein: CASSALRDRRPSPLHF.

This clone was picked up one time. This chain links TRBV5-1 with TRBJ2-1; D is possibly TRBD2 (5 bases). Trimming removed 3 bases from V and 2 bases from J, with 6 bases in between. Germline-derived CDR1 and CDR2 are SGHRS and YFSETQ. There are 13 residues in the CDR3. DNA of the CDR3: TGCGCCAGCAGCTCCGGGGCCTACAATGAGCAGTTCTTC. It specifies CASSSGAYNEQFF.

V is TRBV7-9 and J is TRBJ1-2; 8 bases map to TRBD1. With V trimmed by 5 bases and J by 4 bases, 3 bases remained unmatched. Germline V CDR1 and CDR2: SEHNR, FQNEAQ (reference sequence). The CDR3 spans 13 residues. The CDR3 spells CASSVQGGYGYTF. The CDR3 DNA reads TGTGCCAGCAGCGTACAGGGGGGCTATGGCTACACCTTC.

This clone was detected only once. The V gene is TRBV5-1, the J gene TRBJ1-2, with D uncertain. The CDR3 covers 13 residues. The V end lost 0 bases, the J end lost 3 bases, and 6 bases lay between the germline ends. In germline, CDR1 is SGHRS, CDR2 YFSETQ. CDR3 residues: CASSLGSDYGYTF. DNA for the CDR3: TGCGCCAGCAGCTTGGGGTCAGACTATGGCTACACCTTC.

The chain has TRBV7-9 and TRBJ1-1; D gene uncertain. The V gene's germline CDR1 is SEHNR and CDR2 FQNEAQ (reference sequence). Trimming stripped 11 bases from V and 5 bases from J, with 12 bases between. The CDR3 contains 11 residues. As DNA, the CDR3 is TGTGCCGACGGGGAGGGAACTGAAGCTTTCTTT. This translates into CADGEGTEAFF.

The chain links TRBV6-2 or TRBV6-3 to TRBJ1-2; 9 bases match TRBD1. Germline values: CDR1 MNHEY, CDR2 SVGEGT. J was trimmed by 1 base and V by 7 bases; bases with no gene match: 10. This CDR3 contains 16 residues. CDR3 loop: CASTPRGQGINYGYTF. The DNA for the CDR3 is TGTGCCAGCACCCCGAGGGGACAGGGAATTAACTATGGCTACACCTTC.

J is TRBJ1-1 and V is TRBV6-5; D uncertain. The CDR3 is 13 residues long. V lost 8 bases and J 4 bases, leaving 14 bases between the germline ends. Germline values: CDR1 MNHEY, CDR2 SVGAGI. The CDR3 sequence is CASYSPEGTEAFF. For the CDR3, the DNA is TGTGCCAGCTACTCCCCAGAGGGCACTGAAGCTTTCTTT.

By sample fraction, this clone is medium-sized (0.01 to 0.1%). This rearrangement joins TRBV3-1 (or the pseudogene TRBV3-2) to TRBJ2-7; a weak D match, TRBD1 (6 bases). Germline V gene data show CDR1 as LGHDT and CDR2 as YNNKEL (reference sequence). The CDR3 is 12 amino acids. Between the trimmed V and J ends, which lost 0 bases and 11 bases, there was a span of 11 bases. DNA of the CDR3: TGTGCCAGCAGCCAAGAAGGGGCAGGGGAGTACTTC. Translated, it gives CASSQEGAGEYF.

The chain carries TRBV28 and TRBJ2-7; 8 bases align to TRBD1. The length of the CDR3 is 12 residues. V shed 6 bases, J shed 10 bases, and the junction held 8 bases outside the gene matches. Germline loops: CDR1 MDHEN, CDR2 SYDVKM. CDR3 nucleotides: TGTGCCAGCAGCGCCCAGGGGGCGGTCCAGTACTTC. It is translated as CASSAQGAVQYF.

This clone came up once. The rearrangement uses TRBV5-6 and TRBJ2-1, with D possibly TRBD1 on 5 matching bases. V lost 4 bases, J lost 0 bases, and 20 bases lay in between. The CDR3 length is 18 residues. CDR1 and CDR2 from the germline V gene are SGHDT and YYEEEE. The CDR3 DNA is TGTGCCAGCAGCCAAATGGTTCGGACATCGAGCTCCTACAATGAGCAGTTCTTC. This sequence encodes CASSQMVRTSSSYNEQFF.

This clone occurred once. The chain is built from TRBV28 and TRBJ1-6; D may be TRBD1 (6 bases). Trimming left V 6 bases short and J 6 bases short, with 21 bases between. There are 17 residues in the CDR3. Germline V gene lookup returns CDR1 MDHEN and CDR2 SYDVKM. Written as DNA, the CDR3 is TGTGCCAGCAGCGCTCACGCAACAGGGTTGGGTAATTCACCCCTCCACTTT. This gives the protein CASSAHATGLGNSPLHF.

V and J are TRBV7-9 and TRBJ1-3, with 7 bases aligning to TRBD1. The germline V gene has CDR1 SEHNR and CDR2 FQNEAQ (reference sequence). The trim removed 2 bases at V and 0 bases at J, leaving 1 base unmatched. There are 15 residues in the CDR3. CDR3: CASSLRTGSGNTIYF. For the CDR3, the DNA is TGTGCCAGCAGCTTAAGGACAGGCTCTGGAAACACCATATATTTT.

V gene TRBV7-9 combines with J gene TRBJ1-2; D is perhaps TRBD1 (5 bases). Germline loops: CDR1 SEHNR, CDR2 FQNEAQ (reference sequence). This CDR3 comprises 17 residues. Trimming took off 1 base at V and 5 bases at J, with 20 bases between the two ends. The CDR3, as DNA: TGTGCCAGCAGCTTAGGAGGTTACGGGGGAAGAGGGTATGGCTACACCTTC. Its protein is CASSLGGYGGRGYGYTF. Drawing the rest from reference TRBV7-9 and TRBJ1-2, the complete variable domain is DTGVSQNPRHKITKRGQNVTFRCDPISEHNRLYWYRQTLGQGPEFLTYFQNEAQLEKSRLLSDRFSAERPKGSFSTLEIQRTEQGDSAMYLCASSLGGYGGRGYGYTFGSGTRLTVV.

V is TRBV4-2 and J is TRBJ2-5; TRBD1 or TRBD2 may be the D gene (5 bases each). Germline values: CDR1 LGHNA, CDR2 YNFKEQ. Deletions cut 0 bases from V and 6 bases from J, with 11 bases between. The CDR3 runs to 14 residues. CDR3 DNA: TGTGCCAGCAGCCAAGATTTTCAGGGACAGACCCAGTACTTC. Translating gives CASSQDFQGQTQYF.

V gene TRBV29-1 combines with J gene TRBJ2-2, with 11 bases lining up with TRBD2. The ends lost 7 bases at V and 4 bases at J; junction bases unmatched: 11. Per the germline V gene, CDR1 is SQVTM and CDR2 is ANQGSEA. The CDR3 extends over 16 amino acids. The CDR3 here is CSAGLLAGGPTGELFF. The CDR3 bases are TGCAGCGCTGGACTATTAGCGGGGGGGCCCACCGGGGAGCTGTTTTTT.